Below are 17 T cell receptor beta chains sequenced from a single sample in a study of cytomegalovirus exposure and HLA in healthy donors. PCR amplification relied on 60 Vbeta primers (plus 13 Jbeta primers). Method: immunoSEQ multiplex PCR; TCRdb's copy keeps in-frame clones and lacks some. This sample has under 85,000 clones, with roughly four fifths found just once. The sequencing sample was made of PBMCs. The source is a woman in her thirties in good health and CMV-seropositive.

V usage is TRBV7-2 and J usage is TRBJ2-7, with TRBD2 identical over 10 bases. The junction had 4 bases not matched to a gene; V was cut back by 3 bases and J by 2 bases. Germline V CDR1 and CDR2: SGHTA, FQGNSA. The length of the CDR3 is 15 residues. CDR3 residues: CASSFGGLATYEQYF. The CDR3 nucleotides are TGTGCCAGCAGCTTTGGGGGACTAGCGACCTACGAGCAGTACTTC.

The V gene is TRBV28, the J gene TRBJ1-1, with 7 bases matching TRBD1. The CDR3 is 13 residues long. Germline CDR1 is MDHEN and CDR2 is SYDVKM. V lost 9 bases, J lost 6 bases, and 10 bases stayed unmatched. This CDR3 is CASLTGRGAEAFF. CDR3 in DNA: TGTGCCAGTTTGACAGGGCGGGGAGCTGAAGCTTTCTTT.

The chain links TRBV6-5 to TRBJ2-3; TRBD2 might be the D (5 bases). The CDR3 is 15 residues long. Germline V lookup: CDR1 MNHEY, CDR2 SVGAGI. Trimming stripped 2 bases from V and 4 bases from J, with 13 bases between. CDR3 bases: TGTGCCAGCAGTTACGGGTTAGCGAGGGCAGATACGCAGTATTTT. Its translation: CASSYGLARADTQYF.

The V gene is TRBV9, the J gene TRBJ1-1; D call uncertain. Germline lookup yields CDR1 SGDLS and CDR2 YYNGEE. Deletions cut 0 bases from V and 3 bases from J, with 12 bases between. The CDR3 covers 15 residues. The chain's CDR3 is CASSVAPLRDTEAFF. CDR3 nucleotide sequence: TGTGCCAGCAGCGTAGCCCCATTACGGGACACTGAAGCTTTCTTT.

This clone was seen more than once but under ten times. This rearrangement joins TRBV6-6 to TRBJ2-7; D call uncertain. There are 12 residues in the CDR3. Trimming removed 8 bases from V and 2 bases from J, with 10 bases in between. Germline CDR1 reads MNHNY; CDR2 reads SVGAGI (reference sequence). The CDR3 spells CASGGNAYEQYF. Written as DNA, the CDR3 is TGTGCCAGCGGCGGTAACGCCTACGAGCAGTACTTC.

The rearrangement joins TRBV2 to TRBJ2-2, with 7 positions matching TRBD1. Germline V gives CDR1 SNHLY, CDR2 FYNNEI. The CDR3 is made up of 14 amino acids. As DNA, the CDR3 is TGTGCTAGTGCCCGACAGGGCCCCACCGGGGAGCTGTTTTTT. Amino acids: CASARQGPTGELFF. Looking up the rest from reference TRBV2 and TRBJ2-2 gives the full variable domain: EPEVTQTPSHQVTQMGQEVILRCVPISNHLYFYWYRQILGQKVEFLVSFYNNEISEKSEIFDDQFSVERPDGSNFTLKIRSTKLEDSAMYFCASARQGPTGELFFGEGSRLTVL.

The chain recombines TRBV5-4 with TRBJ2-7; weak D call: TRBD2 (5 bases). V dropped 3 bases and J dropped 7 bases, with 11 bases sitting between them. The germline V gene has CDR1 SGHNT and CDR2 YYREEE (reference sequence). This CDR3 spans 12 amino acids. The CDR3 loop reads CASSSPRGEQYF. The CDR3 nucleotides read TGTGCCAGCAGCTCTCCGCGAGGGGAGCAGTACTTC. The whole variable domain, remainder taken from reference TRBV5-4 and TRBJ2-7, is ETGVTQSPTHLIKTRGQQVTLRCSSQSGHNTVSWYQQALGQGPQFIFQYYREEENGRGNFPPRFSGLQFPNYSSELNVNALELDDSALYLCASSSPRGEQYFGPGTRLTVT.

This chain links TRBV4-1 with TRBJ1-1; D is possibly TRBD1 (5 bases). From germline, CDR1 is MGHRA and CDR2 YSYEKL. The CDR3 has 14 amino acids. V was cut by 6 bases and J by 2 bases, with 13 bases left in between. The CDR3 DNA reads TGCGCCAGCAGTCTCGACAGAAGTAACACTGAAGCTTTCTTT. It yields the protein CASSLDRSNTEAFF.

This clone was seen only a few times. The chain couples TRBV5-1 to TRBJ2-2; D not resolved. The CDR3 length is 14 residues. CDR1 and CDR2 (germline): SGHRS, YFSETQ. Deletions cut 2 bases from V and 4 bases from J, with 9 bases between. The CDR3: CASSFPQTTGELFF. For the CDR3, the DNA is TGCGCCAGCAGCTTCCCACAGACCACCGGGGAGCTGTTTTTT.

For the CDR3, the DNA is TGTGCCATCAGTGATTTCGGTCCAGCGGGGACATCCTACGAGCAGTACTTC. Translated, it gives CAISDFGPAGTSYEQYF. The V gene is TRBV10-3, the J gene TRBJ2-7; tentative D call: TRBD2 (7 bases). This CDR3 region has 17 residues. Germline V lookup: CDR1 ENHRY, CDR2 SYGVKD. V was cut by 3 bases and J by 1 base, with 19 bases left in between.

The chain combines TRBV4-2 with TRBJ1-2; 8 nucleotides line up with TRBD1. The CDR3 contains 16 residues. Germline assignment: CDR1 LGHNA and CDR2 YNFKEQ. Trimming removed 0 bases from V and 3 bases from J; junction bases left unmatched: 6. The CDR3, as DNA: TGTGCCAGCAGCCAAGAGGTAGGACAGGGAGACTATGGCTACACCTTC. Its translation: CASSQEVGQGDYGYTF.

The chain combines TRBV18 with TRBJ1-1, with D possibly TRBD1 on 5 matching bases. Trimming stripped 2 bases from V and 5 bases from J, with 9 bases between. The CDR3 length is 13 residues. CDR1 KGHSH and CDR2 LQKENI come from the germline V gene. Here the CDR3 reads CASSPEGRTEAFF. CDR3 DNA: TGTGCCAGCTCACCAGAGGGGAGGACTGAAGCTTTCTTT.

The chain employs TRBV29-1 and TRBJ2-7; maybe TRBD1 (7 bases). The CDR3 extends over 12 amino acids. Trimming cost V 7 bases and J 3 bases, with 13 bases left between them. CDR1 is SQVTM and CDR2 is ANQGSEA in the germline V gene. Here the CDR3 reads CSAAGQHYEQYF. CDR3 nucleotides: TGCAGCGCCGCGGGACAGCACTACGAGCAGTACTTC.

This sequence joins TRBV5-1 and TRBJ2-1; no firm D call. This CDR3 has 12 residues. Deletions cut 0 bases from V and 10 bases from J, with 8 bases between. Germline CDR1 SGHRS, CDR2 YFSETQ. CDR3 sequence: CASSLVAGEQFF. In nucleotides, the CDR3 is TGCGCCAGCAGCTTGGTGGCAGGCGAGCAGTTCTTC.

The gene calls are TRBV9 and TRBJ2-7; TRBD1 matches at 9 bases. This CDR3 is 15 amino acids long. V lost 0 bases and J lost 2; bases outside the gene matches: 3. Looked up from germline, CDR1 is SGDLS and CDR2 is YYNGEE. This CDR3 reads CASSVAGQGTYEQYF. CDR3 DNA sequence: TGTGCCAGCAGCGTAGCGGGACAGGGTACCTACGAGCAGTACTTC.

The chain has TRBV20-1 and TRBJ1-1, with a tentative D call TRBD1 (5 bases). Trimming took 2 bases from V and 8 from J, leaving 6 bases between them. This CDR3 is 10 amino acids long. Germline-derived CDR1 and CDR2 are DFQATT and SNEGSKA (reference sequence). CDR3 sequence: CSARQGEAFF. The CDR3 DNA sequence: TGCAGTGCTAGACAGGGAGAAGCTTTCTTT.

The chain has TRBV6-5 and TRBJ2-7; 14 nucleotides line up with TRBD2. Trimming at V came to 4 bases and at J to 3 bases, leaving 2 bases not matched to a gene. This CDR3 is 15 amino acids long. CDR1 MNHEY and CDR2 SVGAGI come from the germline V gene. CDR3 sequence: CASSSGTSGSYEQYF. For the CDR3, the DNA is TGTGCCAGCAGTTCCGGGACTAGCGGGAGCTACGAGCAGTACTTC.